One and the same sample provided the 30 T cell receptor beta chains below, sequenced in a study of tumor and adjacent non-tumor tissue in lung cancer. The library came from three nested PCR rounds adapted from ARM-PCR protocols. TCRdb ran MiXCR on the multiplex PCR reads and lists one entry per CDR3 protein. Altogether under 140,000 distinct CDR3 sequences are present, 75% to 90% being singletons, with the ten largest covering 20% to 25%. No cell sorting was done before RNA was extracted from the tissue. Sequenced sample: lung tumor tissue. The receptors here all came from a man between 70 and 80 years old with non-small cell lung cancer.

As regards this clonotype: Without the conserved terminal phenylalanine or tryptophan, this CDR3 likely stems from a read error. V and J are TRBV10-1 and TRBJ2-7; D might be TRBD2 (6 bases). Trimming shortened V by 8 bases and J by 3 bases, and 14 bases separated the two germline ends. The germline V gene has CDR1 WNHNN and CDR2 SYGVQD (reference sequence). The CDR3 extends over 13 amino acids. DNA for the CDR3: TGCGCCAGCTGTGGGTCGGGGGTCTACGAGCAGTACTCC. Residues: CASCGSGVYEQYS.

This chain uses TRBV29-1 with TRBJ2-2; D is perhaps TRBD2 (5 bases). The CDR3 has 14 amino acids. Trimming stripped 7 bases from V and 7 bases from J, with 19 bases between. CDR1 and CDR2 (germline): SQVTM, ANQGSEA. The CDR3 sequence is CSADVARGIGELFF. The DNA of the CDR3 is TGCAGCGCTGACGTAGCGCGTGGCATCGGGGAGCTGTTTTTT.

This chain uses TRBV29-1 with TRBJ2-5; no firm D call. This CDR3 comprises 13 residues. V was shortened by 6 bases and J by 3 bases, with 14 bases between the two germline ends. Germline loops: CDR1 SQVTM, CDR2 ANQGSEA. The CDR3 DNA sequence: TGCAGCGTGGCCTGCAGGTTCGAAGAGACCCAGTACTTC. It codes for CSVACRFEETQYF. Full variable domain (outside the CDR3, taken from reference TRBV29-1 and TRBJ2-5): SAVISQKPSRDICQRGTSLTIQCQVDSQVTMMFWYRQQPGQSLTLIATANQGSEATYESGFVIDKFPISRPNLTFSTLTVSNMSPEDSSIYLCSVACRFEETQYFGPGTRLLVL.

V is TRBV11-2 and J is TRBJ1-1; possible D gene TRBD1, 5 bases. CDR3 length: 13 amino acids. CDR1 and CDR2 from the germline V gene are SGHAT and FQNNGV. The CDR3 spells CTTKFSGGCVPFF. The CDR3, as DNA: TGTACCACCAAATTTTCGGGGGGGTGCGTTCCTTTCTTT.

Details on this clonotype: The germline gene is not matched at one end of the junction; a read error may be the cause. The chain employs TRBV5-4 and TRBJ2-1, with D unclear. The CDR3 has 13 amino acids. CDR1 is SGHNT, CDR2 YYREEE, per germline (reference sequence). CDR3 sequence: CTSSLRRVNEQFF. The CDR3 DNA sequence: TGTACCAGCAGCTTGAGGAGAGTCAATGAGCAGTTCTTC.

This clonotype was detected many times. The V gene is TRBV12-3 or TRBV12-4, the J gene TRBJ2-1; the D gene is possibly TRBD2 (6 bases). V was clipped by 6 bases and J by 10 bases, with 13 bases between them. This CDR3 has 12 residues. The CDR3 DNA is TGTGCCAGCAGCCGTCGGGGGAACGAGCAGTTCTTC. This gives the protein CASSRRGNEQFF.

Turning to this clonotype: This clone may be a read error of a much larger clone one base away. This rearrangement joins TRBV11-2 to TRBJ2-7; D call uncertain. In germline, CDR1 is SGHAT, CDR2 FQNNGV. This CDR3 has 12 residues. CDR3 bases: TGTGCCTGCAGCTTTGTGACGGGCGAGCAGTACTTC. This encodes CACSFVTGEQYF.

For this clonotype: Because the CDR3 is missing its conserved closing phenylalanine or tryptophan, this is likely a read error. The DNA is omitted, as the CDR3 cannot be located on it reliably, and the CDR3 follows TCRdb's listing. The genes are TRBV4-1 and TRBJ2-5; TRBD1 is the table's D call, not checked against the DNA. The CDR3 region is 14 residues in length, termini included. From germline, CDR1 is MGHRA and CDR2 YSYEKL. The CDR3 is CASSQQWGQETQYY.

The chain employs TRBV5-5 and TRBJ2-5; D is unresolved. Trimming stripped 4 bases from V and 3 bases from J, with 10 bases between. CDR3 length: 13 residues. Germline CDR1 SGHKS, CDR2 YYEKEE (reference sequence). The CDR3 coding sequence is TGTGCCAGCAGCCTCTGGGCAGAAGAGACCCAGTACTTC. Translating it yields CASSLWAEETQYF.

The V gene is TRBV6-1, the J gene TRBJ2-7, with D maybe TRBD1 (5 bases). The CDR3 extends over 14 amino acids. Germline V gene data show CDR1 as MNHNS and CDR2 as SASEGT. CDR3 coding DNA: TGTGTGAGCAGTGAAGCACAAGGAACAAGGGGGCAGTACTTC. This translates into CVSSEAQGTRGQYF.

Comment on this clonotype: As the CDR3 is not closed by the conserved phenylalanine or tryptophan, this likely results from a read error. The chain couples TRBV2 to TRBJ2-3; 7 nucleotides line up with TRBD2. From germline, CDR1 is SNHLY and CDR2 FYNNEI. This CDR3 comprises 13 residues. The junction had 5 bases not matched to a gene; V was cut back by 7 bases and J by 4 bases. The DNA for the CDR3 is TGTGCCAGCATGCGGGAGTCCGCAGATACGCAGTATTGT. Amino acid sequence: CASMRESADTQYC.

This clonotype has a count of ten or more. CDR3 bases: TGTGCCAGCAGCACCCGACAGGGCGGCTACGAGCAGTACTTC. This gives the protein CASSTRQGGYEQYF. The chain joins TRBV14 to TRBJ2-7; the match to TRBD1 covers 7 bases. Germline loops: CDR1 SGHDN, CDR2 FVKESK. The CDR3 spans 14 residues. The junction had 7 bases not matched to a gene; V was cut back by 5 bases and J by 3 bases.

The V gene is TRBV2, the J gene TRBJ2-7; D might be TRBD1 (6 bases). Trimming took 8 bases from V and 4 from J, leaving 18 bases between them. CDR3 size: 14 residues. The germline gives CDR1 SNHLY, CDR2 FYNNEI. Written as DNA, the CDR3 is TGTGCCAGCGGCTTACAGGGACACTTGTACGAGCAGTACTTC. Amino acids: CASGLQGHLYEQYF.

A remark on this clonotype: It may be a read error: a sequence one base away is much more abundant. V gene TRBV10-3 combines with J gene TRBJ2-7; D may be TRBD1 (6 bases). The CDR3 contains 13 residues. The germline V gene encodes CDR1 ENHRY and CDR2 SYGVKD. CDR3 region: CTISENRELGQYF. The DNA of the CDR3 is TGTACCATCAGCGAGAACAGGGAATTAGGGCAGTACTTC.

This clonotype has only one observation. At one boundary the junction diverges from the germline segment, which might be a read error. The chain carries TRBV20-1 and TRBJ2-1; no clear D gene. The germline V gene encodes CDR1 DFQATT and CDR2 SNEGSKA (reference sequence). The length of the CDR3 is 16 residues. DNA of the CDR3: TGCAATGCTAAAGGTGCTCGGGCAGGCTCCTACAATGAGCAGTTCTTC. Translated, it gives CNAKGARAGSYNEQFF.

Comments on this clonotype: The conserved final phenylalanine or tryptophan is absent from the CDR3, which likely points to a read error. The rearrangement uses TRBV12-3 or TRBV12-4 and TRBJ1-1; D may be TRBD1 (5 bases). V was clipped by 6 bases and J by 9 bases, with 17 bases between them. The CDR3 sequence is 13 residues long. The CDR3 nucleotides read TGTGCCAGCAGAATAACACCAGGGCAGAAAGCTTTCTAT. This codes for CASRITPGQKAFY.

The chain is built from TRBV20-1 and TRBJ1-6; 10 bases match TRBD1. Germline-derived CDR1 and CDR2 are DFQATT and SNEGSKA (reference sequence). The trim removed 3 bases at V and 0 bases at J, leaving 5 bases unmatched. This CDR3 is 17 amino acids long. DNA of the CDR3: TGCAGTGCTAGGAAGACAGGGGGCCTCTCCTATAATTCACCCCTCCACTTT. Amino acids: CSARKTGGLSYNSPLHF.

For this clonotype: A much larger clone is a single base away; this may be a read error. The chain couples TRBV5-1 to TRBJ2-3; TRBD1 matches 9 bases. CDR1 is SGHRS and CDR2 is YFSETQ in the germline V gene. V gave up 7 bases and J gave up 6 bases; unmatched junction bases: 6. This CDR3 is 13 amino acids long. In DNA form, the CDR3 reads TGCGCCAGCGCGGGACAGGGTGATGATACGCAGTATTTT. Amino acids: CASAGQGDDTQYF.

On this clonotype itself: At one end the junction does not follow the germline gene, possibly because of a read error. The chain carries TRBV10-3 and TRBJ2-1, with D perhaps TRBD2 (6 bases). This CDR3 is 15 amino acids long. Germline-derived CDR1 and CDR2 are ENHRY and SYGVKD. CDR3 sequence reads: CAISGYRDSNNEQFF. CDR3 bases: TGTGCCATCAGTGGGTACCGGGACTCCAACAATGAGCAGTTCTTC.

About this clonotype itself: Germline is not matched at one junction end, which may reflect a read error. V usage is TRBV4-1 and J usage is TRBJ2-7; 11 bases are shared with TRBD2. The CDR3 has 15 residues. CDR1 and CDR2 from the germline V gene are MGHRA and YSYEKL. The chain's CDR3 is CASTKGLAGSYDQYF. The CDR3 nucleotides read TGCGCCAGCACCAAAGGACTAGCGGGCTCCTACGACCAGTACTTC.

Note on this clonotype: In this CDR3 the conserved last residue, phenylalanine or tryptophan, is missing, so a read error is likely. The DNA is omitted, as the CDR3 cannot be located on it reliably, and the CDR3 follows TCRdb's listing. The rearrangement joins TRBV11-3 to TRBJ2-7; the table's D gene call, TRBD1, was not cross checked with the DNA. Germline loops: CDR1 SGHNT, CDR2 YENEEA. The CDR3 sequence runs 15 residues, both termini included. CDR3 amino acids: CASSPMTVSVYEQYL.

This clonotype appeared once. The chain employs TRBV20-1 and TRBJ2-5; D may correspond to TRBD1 or TRBD2 (5 bases each). This CDR3 has 15 amino acids. Germline V gene data show CDR1 as DFQATT and CDR2 as SNEGSKA (reference sequence). V gave up 1 base and J gave up 7 bases, with 19 bases separating them. CDR3 DNA sequence: TGCAGTGCTAGAGCTAACTCCGGGGCCGTGGTGACCCAGTACTTC. Its translation is CSARANSGAVVTQYF.

This clonotype was observed a few times. This may come from a read error, since a much larger clone is one base off. The gene calls are TRBV7-3 and TRBJ1-4, with D perhaps matching TRBD1 (6 bases). Trimming removed 2 bases from V and 7 bases from J, with 14 bases in between. Germline CDR1 reads SGHTA; CDR2 reads FQGTGA. This CDR3 comprises 15 residues. CDR3 nucleotides: TGTGCCAGCAGCTTATTGGGGGGGCCAAGTGAAAAACTGTTTTTT. Protein product: CASSLLGGPSEKLFF. Drawing the rest from reference TRBV7-3 and TRBJ1-4, the complete variable domain is GAGVSQTPSNKVTEKGKYVELRCDPISGHTALYWYRQSLGQGPEFLIYFQGTGAADDSGLPNDRFFAVRPEGSVSTLKIQRTERGDSAVYLCASSLLGGPSEKLFFGSGTQLSVL.

Comments on this clonotype: The conserved final phenylalanine or tryptophan is absent from the CDR3, which likely points to a read error. The chain combines TRBV28 with TRBJ2-6; tentative D call: TRBD2 (6 bases). In germline, CDR1 is MDHEN, CDR2 SYDVKM. The CDR3 runs to 15 residues. This chain's CDR3 is CACSLPGAGANVLTL. Written as DNA, the CDR3 is TGTGCCTGCAGCCTCCCGGGGGCTGGGGCCAACGTCCTGACTTTA.

V and J are TRBV6-5 and TRBJ2-1, with a tentative D call TRBD2 (5 bases). Trimming removed 5 bases at V and 6 bases at J, with 11 bases between. CDR1 is MNHEY, CDR2 SVGAGI, per germline. This CDR3 comprises 13 residues. As DNA, the CDR3 is TGTGCCAGCAGTACGGACTCACCCAATGAGCAGTTCTTC. Protein sequence: CASSTDSPNEQFF.

Of note for this clonotype: As the CDR3 is not closed by the conserved phenylalanine or tryptophan, this likely results from a read error. The chain joins TRBV6-5 to TRBJ1-2; D is ambiguous. Germline V gene sequence: CDR1 MNHEY, CDR2 SVGAGI. The CDR3 totals 15 residues. The CDR3 spells CARSYWGGRNYGYTI. In DNA form, the CDR3 reads TGTGCCAGGAGTTACTGGGGTGGTCGTAACTATGGCTACACCATC.

Written as DNA, the CDR3 is TGTGCCAGCAGCATACAACTAAGCTCCTATAATTCACCATTCCACTTT. Its protein product is CASSIQLSSYNSPFHF. The chain couples TRBV12-3 or TRBV12-4 to TRBJ1-6; no firm D call. Trimming took 6 bases from V and 17 from J, leaving 29 bases between them. The CDR3 is 16 residues long.

Of note for this clonotype: One end of the junction is discordant with germline, which a read error may explain. The chain is built from TRBV6-5 and TRBJ1-1; 8 positions agree with TRBD1. This CDR3 region has 14 residues. CDR1 and CDR2 from the germline V gene are MNHEY and SVGAGI. CDR3 loop: CASTWTGLYTEAFF. The CDR3 DNA reads as TGTGCCAGCACCTGGACAGGGTTGTACACTGAGGCTTTCTTT.

As to this clonotype: A junction boundary mismatches the germline segment, possibly from a read error. The gene calls are TRBV11-3 and TRBJ1-2; D not certain. Germline lookup yields CDR1 SGHNT and CDR2 YENEEA. The length of the CDR3 is 12 residues. The CDR3 DNA reads TGTGTCAGCAGCCCGGGCGCCTATGGCTACGCCTTC. Protein product: CVSSPGAYGYAF.

A few counts support this clonotype. A much larger clone lies a single base off, so this may be a read error. V usage is TRBV7-8 and J usage is TRBJ2-1, with D unresolved. CDR3 size: 13 residues. Germline assignment: CDR1 SGHVS and CDR2 FQNEAQ. Trimming took off 6 bases at V and 8 bases at J, with 14 bases between the two ends. This CDR3 reads CASSPSYSDEQFF. Here the CDR3 DNA reads TGTGCCAGCAGTCCATCCTACTCCGATGAGCAGTTCTTC.